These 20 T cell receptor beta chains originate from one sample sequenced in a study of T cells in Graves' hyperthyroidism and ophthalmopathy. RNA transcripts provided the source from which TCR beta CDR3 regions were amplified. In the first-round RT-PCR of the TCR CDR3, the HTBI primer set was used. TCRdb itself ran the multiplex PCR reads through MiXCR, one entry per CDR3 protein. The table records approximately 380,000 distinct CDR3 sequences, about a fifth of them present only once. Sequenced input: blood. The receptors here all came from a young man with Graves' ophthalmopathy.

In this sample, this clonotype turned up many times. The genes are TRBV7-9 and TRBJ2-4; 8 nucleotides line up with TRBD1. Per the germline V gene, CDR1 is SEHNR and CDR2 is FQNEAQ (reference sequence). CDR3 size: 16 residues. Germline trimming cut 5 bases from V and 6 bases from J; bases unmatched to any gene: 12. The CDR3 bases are TGTGCCAGCAGCCCCCACGACCGCGGACAGGGAAACATTCAGTACTTC. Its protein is CASSPHDRGQGNIQYF. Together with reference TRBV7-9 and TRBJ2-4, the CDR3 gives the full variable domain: DTGVSQNPRHKITKRGQNVTFRCDPISEHNRLYWYRQTLGQGPEFLTYFQNEAQLEKSRLLSDRFSAERPKGSFSTLEIQRTEQGDSAMYLCASSPHDRGQGNIQYFGAGTRLSVL.

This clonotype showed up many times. The CDR3 protein is CASSSAGGPQETQYF. The CDR3 DNA follows: TGTGCCAGCAGTTCTGCGGGGGGGCCGCAAGAGACCCAGTACTTC. V gene TRBV2 combines with J gene TRBJ2-5; TRBD2 aligns across 9 bases. Trimming took 5 bases from V and 2 from J; bases not matched to a gene: 6. Per the germline V gene, CDR1 is SNHLY and CDR2 is FYNNEI. This CDR3 has 15 residues.

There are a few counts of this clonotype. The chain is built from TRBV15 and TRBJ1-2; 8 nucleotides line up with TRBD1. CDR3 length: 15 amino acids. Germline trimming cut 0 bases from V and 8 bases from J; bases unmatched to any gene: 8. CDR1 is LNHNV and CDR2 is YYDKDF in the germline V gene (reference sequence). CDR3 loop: CATSRDLTGAEGYTF. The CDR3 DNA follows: TGTGCCACCAGCAGAGATCTGACAGGGGCGGAGGGCTACACCTTC.

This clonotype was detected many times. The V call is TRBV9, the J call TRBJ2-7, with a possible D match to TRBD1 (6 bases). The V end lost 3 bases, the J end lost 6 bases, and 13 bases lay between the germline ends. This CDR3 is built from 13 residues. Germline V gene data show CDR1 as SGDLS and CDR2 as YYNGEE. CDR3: CASSAGTIGEQYF. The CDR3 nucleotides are TGTGCCAGCAGCGCCGGGACAATTGGCGAGCAGTACTTC.

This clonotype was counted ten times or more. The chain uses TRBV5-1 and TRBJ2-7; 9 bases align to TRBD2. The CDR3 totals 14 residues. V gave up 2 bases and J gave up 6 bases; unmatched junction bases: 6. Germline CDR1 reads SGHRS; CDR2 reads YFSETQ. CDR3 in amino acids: CASSFGTSKLEQYF. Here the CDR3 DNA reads TGCGCCAGCAGCTTCGGGACTAGCAAACTCGAGCAGTACTTC.

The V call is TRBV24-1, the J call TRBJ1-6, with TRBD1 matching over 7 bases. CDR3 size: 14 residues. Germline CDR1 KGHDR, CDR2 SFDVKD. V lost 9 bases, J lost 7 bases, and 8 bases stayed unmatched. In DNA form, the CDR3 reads TGTGCCACCGGGAGTGACAGGGTGAATTCACCCCTCCACTTT. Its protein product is CATGSDRVNSPLHF.

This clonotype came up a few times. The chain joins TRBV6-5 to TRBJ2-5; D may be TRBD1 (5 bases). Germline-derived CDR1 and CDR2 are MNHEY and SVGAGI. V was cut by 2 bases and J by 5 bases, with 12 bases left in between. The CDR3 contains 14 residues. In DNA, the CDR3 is TGTGCCAGCAGTTACGGCCGGACAACGGAGACCCAGTACTTC. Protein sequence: CASSYGRTTETQYF.

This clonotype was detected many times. The CDR3 region is CASSMGLAGGHEQYF. CDR3 sequence (DNA): TGTGCCAGCAGCATGGGACTAGCGGGGGGGCACGAGCAGTACTTC. The chain couples TRBV13 to TRBJ2-7, with 16 positions matching TRBD2. This CDR3 region has 15 residues. The germline V gene encodes CDR1 PRHDT and CDR2 FYEKMQ (reference sequence). V was pared by 5 bases and J by 5 bases, with 3 bases of the junction left unmatched.

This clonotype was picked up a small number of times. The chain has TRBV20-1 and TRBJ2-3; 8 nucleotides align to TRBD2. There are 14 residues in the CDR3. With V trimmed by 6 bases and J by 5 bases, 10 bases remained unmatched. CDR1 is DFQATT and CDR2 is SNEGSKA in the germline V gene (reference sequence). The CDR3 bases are TGCAGTGCCACCCCCGGGACTAGTTTAGATACGCAGTATTTT. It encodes CSATPGTSLDTQYF.

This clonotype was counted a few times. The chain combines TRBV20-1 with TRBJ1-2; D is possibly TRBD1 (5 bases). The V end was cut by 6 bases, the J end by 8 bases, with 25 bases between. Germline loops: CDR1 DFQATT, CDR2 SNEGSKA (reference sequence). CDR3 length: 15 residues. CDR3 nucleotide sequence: TGCAGTGCCGCGGGAGGGGAGGGACTCAGGGAAGGCTACACCTTC. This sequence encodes CSAAGGEGLREGYTF.

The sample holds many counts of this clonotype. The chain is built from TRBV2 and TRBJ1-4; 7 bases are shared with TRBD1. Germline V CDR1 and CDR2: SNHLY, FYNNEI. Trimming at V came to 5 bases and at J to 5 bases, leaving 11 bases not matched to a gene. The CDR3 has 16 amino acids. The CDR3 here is CASSLRGTAQNEKLFF. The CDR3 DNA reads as TGTGCCAGCAGTTTACGAGGGACAGCTCAGAATGAAAAACTGTTTTTT.

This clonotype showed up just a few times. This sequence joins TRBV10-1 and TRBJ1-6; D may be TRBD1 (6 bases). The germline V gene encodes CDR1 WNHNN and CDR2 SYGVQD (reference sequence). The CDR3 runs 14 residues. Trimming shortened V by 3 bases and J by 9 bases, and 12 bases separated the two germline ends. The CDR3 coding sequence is TGCGCCAGCAGTGACGCAGGGGAGCCTTCACCCCTCCACTTT. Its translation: CASSDAGEPSPLHF.

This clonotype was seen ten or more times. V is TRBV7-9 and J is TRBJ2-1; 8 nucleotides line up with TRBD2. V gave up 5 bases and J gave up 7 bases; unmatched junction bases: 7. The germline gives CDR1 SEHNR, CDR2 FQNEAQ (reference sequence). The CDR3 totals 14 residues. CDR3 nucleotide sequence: TGTGCCAGCAGCCTTGGTAGCGGGGTGAATGAGCAGTTCTTC. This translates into CASSLGSGVNEQFF.

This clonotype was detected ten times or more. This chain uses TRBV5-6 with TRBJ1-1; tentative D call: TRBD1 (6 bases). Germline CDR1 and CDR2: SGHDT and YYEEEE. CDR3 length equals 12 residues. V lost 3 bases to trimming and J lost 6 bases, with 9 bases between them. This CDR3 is CASSSRGPEAFF. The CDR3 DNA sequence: TGTGCCAGCAGCTCCAGGGGACCTGAAGCTTTCTTT.

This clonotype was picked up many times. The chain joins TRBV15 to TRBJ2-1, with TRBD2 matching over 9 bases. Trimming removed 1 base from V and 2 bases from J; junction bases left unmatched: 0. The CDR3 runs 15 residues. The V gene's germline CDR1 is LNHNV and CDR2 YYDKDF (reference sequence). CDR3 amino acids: CATSRGLAAYNEQFF. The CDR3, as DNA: TGTGCCACCAGCAGAGGACTAGCGGCCTACAATGAGCAGTTCTTC.

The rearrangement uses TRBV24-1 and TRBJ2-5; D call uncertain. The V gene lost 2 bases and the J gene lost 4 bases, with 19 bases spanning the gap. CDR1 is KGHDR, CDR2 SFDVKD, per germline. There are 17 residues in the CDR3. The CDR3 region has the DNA TGTGCCACCAGTGATTCGGTCTTTGGGCCCTGGGGAGAGACCCAGTACTTC. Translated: CATSDSVFGPWGETQYF.

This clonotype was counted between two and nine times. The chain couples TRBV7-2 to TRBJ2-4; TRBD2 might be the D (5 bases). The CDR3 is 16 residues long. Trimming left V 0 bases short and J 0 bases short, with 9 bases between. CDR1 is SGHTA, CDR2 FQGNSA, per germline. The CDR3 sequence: CASSLASGIAKNIQYF. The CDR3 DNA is TGTGCCAGCAGCTTAGCGTCGGGGATAGCCAAAAACATTCAGTACTTC.

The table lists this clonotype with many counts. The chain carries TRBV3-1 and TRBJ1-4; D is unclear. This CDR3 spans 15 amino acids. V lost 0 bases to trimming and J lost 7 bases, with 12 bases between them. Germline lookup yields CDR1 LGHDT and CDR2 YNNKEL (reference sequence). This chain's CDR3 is CASSQEPGSGEKLFF. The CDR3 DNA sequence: TGTGCCAGCAGCCAAGAGCCGGGGTCGGGTGAAAAACTGTTTTTT.

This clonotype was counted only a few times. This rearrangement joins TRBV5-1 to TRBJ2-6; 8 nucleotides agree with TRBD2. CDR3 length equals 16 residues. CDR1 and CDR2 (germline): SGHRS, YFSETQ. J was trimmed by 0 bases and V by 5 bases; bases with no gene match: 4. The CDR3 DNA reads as TGCGCCAGCAGGCGGGGGGACCTCTCTGGGGCCAACGTCCTGACTTTC. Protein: CASRRGDLSGANVLTF. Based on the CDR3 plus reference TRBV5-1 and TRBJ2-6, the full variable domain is KAGVTQTPRYLIKTRGQQVTLSCSPISGHRSVSWYQQTPGQGLQFLFEYFSETQRNKGNFPGRFSGRQFSNSRSEMNVSTLELGDSALYLCASRRGDLSGANVLTFGAGSRLTVL.

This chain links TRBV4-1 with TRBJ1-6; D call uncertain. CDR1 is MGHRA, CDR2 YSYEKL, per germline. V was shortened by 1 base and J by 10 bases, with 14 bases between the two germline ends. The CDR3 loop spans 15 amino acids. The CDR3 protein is CASSQGRGNYSPLHF. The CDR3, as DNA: TGCGCCAGCAGCCAAGGACGGGGTAATTACTCACCCCTCCACTTT.